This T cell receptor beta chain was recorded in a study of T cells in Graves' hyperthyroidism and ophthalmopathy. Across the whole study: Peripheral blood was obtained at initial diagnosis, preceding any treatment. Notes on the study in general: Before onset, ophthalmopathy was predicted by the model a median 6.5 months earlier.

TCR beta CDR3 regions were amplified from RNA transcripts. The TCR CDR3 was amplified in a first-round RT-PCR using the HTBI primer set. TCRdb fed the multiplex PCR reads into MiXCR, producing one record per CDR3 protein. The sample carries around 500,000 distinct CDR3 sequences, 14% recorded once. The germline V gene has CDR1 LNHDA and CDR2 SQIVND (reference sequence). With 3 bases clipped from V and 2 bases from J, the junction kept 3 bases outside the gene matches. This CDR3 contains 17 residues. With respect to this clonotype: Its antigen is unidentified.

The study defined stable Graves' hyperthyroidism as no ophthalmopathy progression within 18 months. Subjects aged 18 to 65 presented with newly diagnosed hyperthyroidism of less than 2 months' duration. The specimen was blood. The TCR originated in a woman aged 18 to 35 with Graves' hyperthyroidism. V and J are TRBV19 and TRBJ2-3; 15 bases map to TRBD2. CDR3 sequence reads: CASSMGTSGRYTDTQYF. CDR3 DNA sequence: TGTGCCAGTAGTATGGGGACTAGCGGGAGGTACACAGATACGCAGTATTTT.